This passage covers 9 T cell receptor beta chains from one sample sequenced in a study of shared clonotypes between healthy human individuals (dated by TCRdb to about 2020). Preparation of the library involved the immunoSEQ multiplex PCR assay. TCRdb retrieved this table from immuneACCESS and kept in-frame rearrangements only. Not all clones are present; in checked studies, unresolved V genes account for under half, and no reason is known for the remainder. This sample comprises 2 million to 2.5 million clones, about 92% of them detected only once. The ten largest clonotypes hold about 0.41% of the sample. The sequencing sample was made of naive CD4+ T cells from PBMCs. What the cell subset or site label conveys for this sample: CD45RA+ positively selected. These TCRs come from a man in his late teens or twenties in good health. Some clones in this sample may be carry-over from other donors' samples.

This clone was observed a single time. CDR3 protein: CASSLGSSSYNEQFF. The DNA of the CDR3 is TGTGCCAGCAGCCTCGGGAGTTCCTCCTACAATGAGCAGTTCTTC. The chain couples TRBV11-2 to TRBJ2-1; tentative D call: TRBD2 (6 bases). Germline V CDR1 and CDR2: SGHAT, FQNNGV. V lost 5 bases and J 0 bases, leaving 11 bases between the germline ends. The CDR3 totals 15 residues.

The chain uses TRBV7-8 and TRBJ2-3, with 12 nucleotides matching TRBD2. CDR1 and CDR2 from the germline V gene are SGHVS and FQNEAQ. The CDR3 is 15 residues long. V was clipped by 4 bases and J by 3 bases; unmatched bases: 2. Written as DNA, the CDR3 is TGTGCCAGCAGCTCGACTAGCGGGAGAACAGATACGCAGTATTTT. Translating gives CASSSTSGRTDTQYF.

The genes are TRBV27 and TRBJ2-4; no firm D call. Trimming removed 4 bases from V and 9 bases from J, with 13 bases in between. CDR1 and CDR2 from the germline V gene are MNHEY and SMNVEV (reference sequence). This CDR3 is 13 amino acids long. CDR3 DNA sequence: TGTGCCAGCAGTTCCAGGACCCAAAGCATTCAGTACTTC. Translation gives CASSSRTQSIQYF.

For the CDR3, the DNA is TGCGCCAGCAGCTTGGCCGGGTGGCGGGAGAAGGGGAATGAGCAGTTCTTC. It codes for CASSLAGWREKGNEQFF. The J gene is TRBJ2-1, the V gene TRBV5-1; 7 positions match TRBD2. Germline V gene data show CDR1 as SGHRS and CDR2 as YFSETQ. The CDR3 is 17 amino acids. The V and J ends lost 0 bases and 7 bases, in that order; junction bases with no gene match: 13.

This clone was recorded once. The rearrangement uses TRBV14 and TRBJ1-1, with 9 bases lining up with TRBD1. This CDR3 comprises 16 residues. V lost 0 bases, J lost 5 bases, and 7 bases stayed unmatched. CDR1 SGHDN and CDR2 FVKESK come from the germline V gene. For the CDR3, the DNA is TGTGCCAGCAGCCAAGATCGAGGACAGGGGAAGACTGAAGCTTTCTTT. It codes for CASSQDRGQGKTEAFF.

The chain combines TRBV5-1 with TRBJ1-3; tentatively, D is TRBD1 (5 bases). Trimming stripped 1 base from V and 0 bases from J, with 11 bases between. The germline V gene encodes CDR1 SGHRS and CDR2 YFSETQ. CDR3 size: 16 residues. CDR3 bases: TGCGCCAGCAGCTTGATGGGGACCAGCTCTGGAAACACCATATATTTT. Amino acid sequence: CASSLMGTSSGNTIYF.

The chain recombines TRBV28 with TRBJ1-2; D unresolved. Germline CDR1 MDHEN, CDR2 SYDVKM. V gave up 6 bases and J gave up 2 bases, with 19 bases separating them. This CDR3 has 16 amino acids. CDR3 nucleotides: TGTGCCAGCAGACAACAGATTAGACTCGGCAACTATGGCTACACCTTC. The encoded protein is CASRQQIRLGNYGYTF.

Only a few counts were recorded for this clone. This chain joins TRBV30 and TRBJ1-2; the match to TRBD1 covers 7 bases. The CDR3 is 13 amino acids. Germline V gives CDR1 GTSNPN, CDR2 SVGIG (reference sequence). V was clipped by 0 bases and J by 7 bases; unmatched bases: 5. The CDR3 sequence is CAWSVQGLSGYTF. CDR3 in DNA: TGTGCCTGGAGTGTACAGGGGCTCTCTGGCTACACCTTC.

The chain links TRBV28 to TRBJ2-7, with 7 bases that match TRBD2. The CDR3 length is 16 residues. Trimming removed 3 bases from V and 2 bases from J; junction bases left unmatched: 10. The germline V gene has CDR1 MDHEN and CDR2 SYDVKM. The CDR3 spells CASSLAGTKPTYEQYF. The CDR3 region has the DNA TGTGCCAGCAGTTTGGCCGGGACTAAACCTACCTACGAGCAGTACTTC.